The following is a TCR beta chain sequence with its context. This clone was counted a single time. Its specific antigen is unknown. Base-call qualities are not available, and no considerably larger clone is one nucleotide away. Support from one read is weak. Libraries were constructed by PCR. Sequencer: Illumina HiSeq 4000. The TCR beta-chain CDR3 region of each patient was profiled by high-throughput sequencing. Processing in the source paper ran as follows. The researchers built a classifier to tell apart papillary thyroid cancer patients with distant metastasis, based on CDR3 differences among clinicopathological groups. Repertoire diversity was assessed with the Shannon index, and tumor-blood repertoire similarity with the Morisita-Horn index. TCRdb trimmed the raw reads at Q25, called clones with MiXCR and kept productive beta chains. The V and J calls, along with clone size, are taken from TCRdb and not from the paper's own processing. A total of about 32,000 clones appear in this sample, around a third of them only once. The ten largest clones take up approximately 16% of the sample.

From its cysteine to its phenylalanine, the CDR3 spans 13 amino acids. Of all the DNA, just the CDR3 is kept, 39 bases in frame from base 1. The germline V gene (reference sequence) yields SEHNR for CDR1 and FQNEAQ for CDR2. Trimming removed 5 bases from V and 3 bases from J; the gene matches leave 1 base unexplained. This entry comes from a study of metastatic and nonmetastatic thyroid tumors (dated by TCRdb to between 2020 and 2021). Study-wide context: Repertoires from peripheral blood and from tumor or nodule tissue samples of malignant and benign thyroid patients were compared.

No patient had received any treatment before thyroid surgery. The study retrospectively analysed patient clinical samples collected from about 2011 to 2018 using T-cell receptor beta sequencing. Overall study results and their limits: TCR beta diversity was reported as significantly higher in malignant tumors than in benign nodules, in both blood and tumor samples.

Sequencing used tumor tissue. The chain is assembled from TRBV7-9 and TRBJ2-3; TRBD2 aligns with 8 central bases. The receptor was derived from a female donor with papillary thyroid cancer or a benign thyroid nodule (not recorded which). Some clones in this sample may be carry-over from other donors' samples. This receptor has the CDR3 CASSPGGTDTQYF. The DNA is TGTGCCAGCAGCCCGGGAGGGACAGATACGCAGTATTTT.